This T cell receptor (beta chain) was identified in a study of CD8+ T cells in alopecia areata. The sample's treatment: oral pan-JAK inhibitor, 5-10 mg twice daily. Germline assignment: CDR1 SNHLY and CDR2 FYNNEI. The V and J ends lost 4 bases and 7 bases respectively, with 14 bases between them. The CDR3 sequence is 15 residues long. Sequencing relied on a cDNA template that was reverse transcribed from extracted RNA. Profiled with immunoSEQ multiplex PCR; TCRdb holds only in-frame clones, not every one. Of 87,000 or so clones in the sample, about 70% are singletons; the top ten hold roughly 17%. The V gene is TRBV2, the J gene TRBJ1-6; tentatively, D is TRBD1 (6 bases). The sequence derives from a human donor with alopecia areata. Material: CD8+ T cells sorted from blood, obtained around week 46, from a patient treated with tofacitinib. The CDR3 protein is CASSGQEYPNSPLHF. CDR3 DNA sequence: TGTGCCAGCAGTGGACAGGAATACCCCAATTCACCCCTCCACTTT.